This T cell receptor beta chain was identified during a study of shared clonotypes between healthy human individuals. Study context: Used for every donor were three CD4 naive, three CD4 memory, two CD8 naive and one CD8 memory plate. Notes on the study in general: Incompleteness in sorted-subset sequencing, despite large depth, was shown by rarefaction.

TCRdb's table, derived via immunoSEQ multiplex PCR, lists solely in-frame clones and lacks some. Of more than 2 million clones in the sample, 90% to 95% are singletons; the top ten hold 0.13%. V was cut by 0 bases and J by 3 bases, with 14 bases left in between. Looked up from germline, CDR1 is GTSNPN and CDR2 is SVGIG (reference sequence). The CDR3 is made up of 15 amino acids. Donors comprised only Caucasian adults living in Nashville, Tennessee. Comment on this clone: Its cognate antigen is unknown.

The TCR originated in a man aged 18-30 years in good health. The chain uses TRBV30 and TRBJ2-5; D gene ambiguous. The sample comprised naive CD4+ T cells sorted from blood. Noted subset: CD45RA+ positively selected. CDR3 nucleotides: TGTGCCTGGAGTGTAAATTTAAGGCGTAAAGAGACCCAGTACTTC. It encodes CAWSVNLRRKETQYF.